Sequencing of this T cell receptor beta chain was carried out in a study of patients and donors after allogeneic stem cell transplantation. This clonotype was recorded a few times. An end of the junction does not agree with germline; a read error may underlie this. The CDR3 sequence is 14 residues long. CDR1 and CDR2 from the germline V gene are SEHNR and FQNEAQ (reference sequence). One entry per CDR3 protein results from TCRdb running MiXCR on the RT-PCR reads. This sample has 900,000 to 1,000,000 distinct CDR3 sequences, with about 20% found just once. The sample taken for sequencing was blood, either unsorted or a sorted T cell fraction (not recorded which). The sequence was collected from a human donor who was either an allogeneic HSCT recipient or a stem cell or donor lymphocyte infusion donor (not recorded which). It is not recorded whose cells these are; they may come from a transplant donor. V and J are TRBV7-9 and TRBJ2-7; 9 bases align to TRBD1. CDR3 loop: CASSLASLGQGPSF. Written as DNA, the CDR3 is TGTGCCAGCAGCTTAGCGTCTCTGGGACAGGGTCCCAGCTTC.